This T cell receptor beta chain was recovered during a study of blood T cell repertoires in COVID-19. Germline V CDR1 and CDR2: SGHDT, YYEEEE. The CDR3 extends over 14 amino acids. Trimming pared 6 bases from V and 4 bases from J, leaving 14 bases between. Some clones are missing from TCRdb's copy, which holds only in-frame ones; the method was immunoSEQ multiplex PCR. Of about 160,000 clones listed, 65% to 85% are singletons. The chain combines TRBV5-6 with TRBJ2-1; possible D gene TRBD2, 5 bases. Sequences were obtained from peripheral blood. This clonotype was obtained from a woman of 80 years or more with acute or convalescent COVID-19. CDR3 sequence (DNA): TGTGCCAGCACCAACCTGGGGAGTTACAATGAGCAGTTCTTC. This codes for CASTNLGSYNEQFF.